This T cell receptor beta chain is drawn from a study of beta chain features in type 1 diabetes. Broader study findings: Moderate but significant shortening of TCRB CDR3s was recorded in all four CD4+ subsets from Type 1 diabetes patients.

On this clone: The antigen remains unidentified.

Sorted populations were all over 98% pure. Expressed TCRB transcripts were sequenced because the entire RNA isolate underwent reverse transcription. TCRdb's table, derived via immunoSEQ multiplex PCR, lists solely in-frame clones and lacks some. The sample holds nearly 350,000 clones, 9.3% seen once. Trimming took 2 bases from V and 5 from J, leaving 9 bases between them. Germline CDR1 reads WSHSY; CDR2 reads SAAADI. This CDR3 contains 13 residues. The V and J genes are TRBV10-2 and TRBJ2-5; D is unresolved. The clonotype originates from a young man with type 1 diabetes. The sample was central memory CD4+ T cells from blood. The CDR3: CASSEGRWETQYF. For the CDR3, the DNA is TGCGCCAGCAGTGAGGGTCGTTGGGAGACCCAGTACTTC.